This T cell receptor (beta chain) was captured by sequencing in a study of cytotoxic CD8 clonotypes in ibrutinib-treated CLL. Study as a whole: Timing of response sample collection was a median approximately twelve months after treatment start, with a range of 6 to 36.

As regards this clone: Its specificity is unknown. Germline is not matched at one junction end, which may reflect a read error.

Genomic DNA (about 2 micrograms) was obtained from cryopreserved PBMCs for construction of TCR beta libraries. Repertoires were generated with immunoSEQ multiplex PCR, while TCRdb's copy carries only in-frame clones and drops some. Of under 150,000 clones in the sample, around 80% were seen once. The length of the CDR3 is 17 residues. The germline gives CDR1 SEHNR, CDR2 FQNEAQ (reference sequence). Study-wide findings and caveats: Clonotypes that were public were uncommon, and they contracted or stayed stable on treatment.

The source is a human donor with chronic lymphocytic leukemia. Sequencing used PBMCs, obtained after 24 months of ibrutinib treatment. The chain recombines TRBV7-9 with TRBJ2-3; 7 bases fit TRBD1. The CDR3, as DNA: TGTGCCAGCAGATTAGGGACAGCGTCCTACATCACAGATACGCAGTATTTT. Protein: CASRLGTASYITDTQYF.